Presented here are 28 T cell receptor beta chains from one specimen sequenced in a study of T cell clones after liver transplantation. Data came from immunoSEQ multiplex PCR; TCRdb stores just in-frame clones and leaves some out. The data contain over 50,000 clones, approximately 87% of them singletons. The input for sequencing was CD8+ T cells from blood, taken 12 months after liver transplant. The receptor source for this set is a human patient who received a liver transplant. The graft donor may have given rise to some T cells.

CDR3 region: CASMVREGGGYEQYF. DNA of the CDR3: TGTGCCAGCATGGTGCGGGAGGGGGGTGGCTACGAGCAGTACTTC. V gene TRBV6-6 combines with J gene TRBJ2-7; 9 bases are a match to TRBD2. Germline V lookup: CDR1 MNHNY, CDR2 SVGAGI (reference sequence). V trimming: 7 bases; J trimming: 3 bases; junction bases outside the gene matches: 10. The CDR3 extends over 15 amino acids.

This chain joins TRBV28 and TRBJ2-7; perhaps TRBD2 as D (6 bases). Between the trimmed V and J ends, which lost 4 bases and 2 bases, there was a span of 18 bases. The length of the CDR3 is 16 residues. The germline CDR1 and CDR2 sequences are MDHEN and SYDVKM. The CDR3 spells CASSSPSGLSAYEQYF. CDR3 coding DNA: TGTGCCAGCAGTTCACCGTCGGGACTCTCAGCCTACGAGCAGTACTTC.

CDR3 region: CASSQVWVADNEQFF. The CDR3 DNA is TGCGCCAGCAGCCAAGTTTGGGTTGCGGACAATGAGCAGTTCTTC. The V gene is TRBV4-3, the J gene TRBJ2-1; no clear D gene. The CDR3 length is 15 residues. CDR1 is LGHNA, CDR2 YSLEER, per germline. V lost 1 base and J 5 bases, leaving 12 bases between the germline ends.

This chain joins TRBV27 and TRBJ2-3; perhaps TRBD2 as D (7 bases). V was trimmed by 4 bases and J by 2 bases, leaving 16 bases between them. The V gene's germline CDR1 is MNHEY and CDR2 SMNVEV (reference sequence). The CDR3 runs 16 residues. CDR3 protein: CASSSLVGGLTDTQYF. CDR3 DNA: TGTGCCAGCAGTTCACTCGTCGGGGGGCTCACAGATACGCAGTATTTT.

The chain joins TRBV10-2 to TRBJ2-5; 7 bases are shared with TRBD1. Germline V CDR1 and CDR2: WSHSY, SAAADI. This CDR3 is 15 amino acids long. V was pared by 7 bases and J by 2 bases, with 10 bases of the junction left unmatched. The CDR3 spells CASMRGQSVQETQYF. DNA of the CDR3: TGCGCCAGCATGAGGGGACAGTCCGTACAAGAGACCCAGTACTTC.

This sequence joins TRBV19 and TRBJ1-2; D not certain. The V end lost 3 bases, the J end lost 3 bases, and 23 bases lay between the germline ends. This CDR3 is built from 18 residues. CDR1 and CDR2 from the germline V gene are LNHDA and SQIVND (reference sequence). DNA for the CDR3: TGTGCCAGTAGTATGTCCTCCGGTAGTTCTTACCTCCACTATGGCTACACCTTC. This sequence encodes CASSMSSGSSYLHYGYTF.

The genes are TRBV9 and TRBJ2-2; a possible D gene is TRBD2 (5 bases). This CDR3 region has 16 residues. Trimming stripped 5 bases from V and 6 bases from J, with 20 bases between. The V gene's germline CDR1 is SGDLS and CDR2 YYNGEE. CDR3 protein: CASSAAGAGWSGELFF. The DNA of the CDR3 is TGTGCCAGCAGTGCCGCGGGCGCCGGGTGGTCCGGGGAGCTGTTTTTT.

This chain connects TRBV5-1 to TRBJ1-1; D is unresolved. V lost 3 bases and J lost 2, with 8 bases in between. This CDR3 is 13 amino acids long. Per germline, CDR1 SGHRS and CDR2 YFSETQ. This CDR3 reads CASSYDGNTEAFF. DNA for the CDR3: TGCGCCAGCAGCTACGACGGAAACACTGAAGCTTTCTTT.

This clone was seen at least ten times. This chain uses TRBV7-9 with TRBJ2-1; D remains unclear. CDR3 size: 12 residues. CDR1 and CDR2 (germline): SEHNR, FQNEAQ (reference sequence). Trimming took 1 base from V and 7 from J, leaving 5 bases between them. CDR3: CASSLVGNEQFF. For the CDR3, the DNA is TGTGCCAGCAGCTTAGTCGGGAATGAGCAGTTCTTC.

V usage is TRBV4-1 and J usage is TRBJ1-4; D is unclear. CDR1 is MGHRA, CDR2 YSYEKL, per germline. This CDR3 comprises 15 residues. The V and J ends lost 2 bases and 7 bases respectively, with 14 bases between them. The CDR3 protein is CASSQIPHGGEKLFF. In nucleotides, the CDR3 is TGCGCCAGCAGCCAAATTCCCCACGGTGGTGAAAAACTGTTTTTT.

The V gene is TRBV27, the J gene TRBJ2-1; TRBD2 aligns across 8 bases. The length of the CDR3 is 14 residues. Trimming at V came to 3 bases and at J to 11 bases, leaving 9 bases not matched to a gene. The germline CDR1 and CDR2 sequences are MNHEY and SMNVEV (reference sequence). The CDR3 sequence is CASSLVKREKKQFF. CDR3 coding DNA: TGTGCCAGCAGTTTGGTCAAGCGGGAGAAAAAGCAGTTCTTC.

The rearrangement links TRBV9 to TRBJ2-3; 12 nucleotides match TRBD2. V lost 4 bases and J lost 2; bases outside the gene matches: 5. Germline CDR1 SGDLS, CDR2 YYNGEE. The CDR3 has 16 amino acids. The CDR3 is CASSPGLAGLTDTQYF. The DNA for the CDR3 is TGTGCCAGCAGCCCCGGACTAGCGGGGCTCACAGATACGCAGTATTTT.

The chain employs TRBV4-1 and TRBJ2-3; 8 positions match TRBD2. The germline V gene encodes CDR1 MGHRA and CDR2 YSYEKL. V gave up 2 bases and J gave up 0 bases; unmatched junction bases: 1. The CDR3 sequence is 15 residues long. CDR3 loop: CASSQIAGSTDTQYF. CDR3 nucleotides: TGCGCCAGCAGCCAAATAGCGGGAAGCACAGATACGCAGTATTTT.

Written as DNA, the CDR3 is TGTGCCAGCAGCCCGATGACGGACAGGAACACCGGGGAGCTGTTTTTT. It is translated as CASSPMTDRNTGELFF. The chain employs TRBV5-4 and TRBJ2-2; weak D call: TRBD1 (6 bases). V was shortened by 4 bases and J by 1 base, with 14 bases between the two germline ends. There are 16 residues in the CDR3. Looked up from germline, CDR1 is SGHNT and CDR2 is YYREEE (reference sequence). Drawing the rest from reference TRBV5-4 and TRBJ2-2, the complete variable domain is ETGVTQSPTHLIKTRGQQVTLRCSSQSGHNTVSWYQQALGQGPQFIFQYYREEENGRGNFPPRFSGLQFPNYSSELNVNALELDDSALYLCASSPMTDRNTGELFFGEGSRLTVL.

Only one count was recorded for this clone. For the CDR3, the DNA is TGTGCCAGTAGTATCATCAGCGGAGGAGGGAATGAGCAGTTCTTC. Protein product: CASSIISGGGNEQFF. The chain links TRBV19 to TRBJ2-1; D is possibly TRBD2 (6 bases). The V gene's germline CDR1 is LNHDA and CDR2 SQIVND (reference sequence). Trimming took off 3 bases at V and 7 bases at J, with 16 bases between the two ends. The CDR3 extends over 15 amino acids.

The CDR3 loop reads CASSLDVGARYNEQFF. In nucleotides, the CDR3 is TGTGCCAGCAGCTTAGATGTGGGAGCTCGATACAATGAGCAGTTCTTC. The rearrangement uses TRBV7-8 and TRBJ2-1, with a weak D call TRBD2 (5 bases). CDR3 length: 16 residues. V lost 1 base to trimming and J lost 4 bases, with 14 bases between them. The germline CDR1 and CDR2 sequences are SGHVS and FQNEAQ.

The rearrangement uses TRBV28 and TRBJ2-7; 9 positions match TRBD1. Germline CDR1 MDHEN, CDR2 SYDVKM. Trimming cost V 4 bases and J 6 bases; bases outside gene matches: 10. The CDR3 has 15 amino acids. CDR3 DNA: TGTGCCAGCAGTTACAGGGGGCGGTTGTTGGGCGAGCAGTACTTC. This translates into CASSYRGRLLGEQYF.

The CDR3, as DNA: TGTGCCAGCAGTTACGGGGGGCGAGGGCTTACCTACGAGCAGTACTTC. Amino acids: CASSYGGRGLTYEQYF. The chain is built from TRBV6-6 and TRBJ2-7, with D perhaps matching TRBD1 or TRBD2 (6 bases each). V was trimmed by 2 bases and J by 2 bases, leaving 16 bases between them. CDR1 MNHNY and CDR2 SVGAGI come from the germline V gene (reference sequence). This CDR3 contains 16 residues.

The V and J genes are TRBV29-1 and TRBJ2-2; D unresolved. V was cut by 7 bases and J by 6 bases, with 12 bases left in between. This CDR3 comprises 12 residues. The germline gives CDR1 SQVTM, CDR2 ANQGSEA. In DNA form, the CDR3 reads TGCAGCGCCCCAAAATTGTCCGGGGAGCTGTTTTTT. Its translation is CSAPKLSGELFF.

Only one count was recorded for this clone. The CDR3 region is CASTLSGQGLSGQPQHF. CDR3 in DNA: TGTGCCAGCACCCTTTCGGGACAGGGGTTGAGCGGGCAGCCCCAGCATTTT. The V gene is TRBV5-8, the J gene TRBJ1-5; 10 bases fit TRBD1. This CDR3 has 17 amino acids. In germline, CDR1 is SGHTS, CDR2 YDEGEE. The ends lost 6 bases at V and 7 bases at J; junction bases unmatched: 16.

The chain couples TRBV7-2 to TRBJ2-7, with 11 bases that match TRBD1. CDR1 and CDR2 from the germline V gene are SGHTA and FQGNSA. The CDR3 is 13 amino acids. J lost 5 bases, V lost 10 bases, and 7 bases had no gene match. The CDR3: CAIRDRGSHEQYF. As DNA, the CDR3 is TGTGCCATTAGGGACAGGGGGAGCCACGAGCAGTACTTC.

V usage is TRBV9 and J usage is TRBJ2-7; 8 bases agree with TRBD2. The trim removed 3 bases at V and 0 bases at J, leaving 8 bases unmatched. This CDR3 has 16 amino acids. CDR1 SGDLS and CDR2 YYNGEE come from the germline V gene. CDR3 coding DNA: TGTGCCAGCAGCGGTGGAACTAGCGGAAGCTCCTACGAGCAGTACTTC. This codes for CASSGGTSGSSYEQYF.

The rearrangement links TRBV10-1 to TRBJ1-1; tentatively, D is TRBD1 (5 bases). The CDR3 is made up of 16 amino acids. Germline V gene data show CDR1 as WNHNN and CDR2 as SYGVQD (reference sequence). Trimming took 3 bases from V and 0 from J, leaving 14 bases between them. The CDR3 reads CASSEGQGGVNTEAFF. Written as DNA, the CDR3 is TGCGCCAGCAGTGAAGGGCAGGGTGGCGTGAACACTGAAGCTTTCTTT.

V usage is TRBV11-2 and J usage is TRBJ1-3, with a possible D match to TRBD1 (6 bases). V was cut by 5 bases and J by 3 bases, with 11 bases left in between. CDR1 and CDR2 (germline): SGHAT, FQNNGV. The CDR3 length is 14 residues. CDR3 protein: CASSRSDSGNTIYF. DNA of the CDR3: TGTGCCAGCAGCCGATCGGACAGTGGAAACACCATATATTTT.

The chain is built from TRBV4-1 and TRBJ1-3, with D hard to call. Germline V gene lookup returns CDR1 MGHRA and CDR2 YSYEKL. V gave up 5 bases and J gave up 1 base, with 18 bases separating them. The CDR3 runs to 17 residues. CDR3 nucleotides: TGCGCCAGCAGCGTAGCCCCCCTCGGAGATTCTGGAAACACCATATATTTT. Protein: CASSVAPLGDSGNTIYF.

The chain has TRBV10-3 and TRBJ1-2; TRBD1 might be the D (5 bases). This CDR3 has 16 residues. Germline lookup yields CDR1 ENHRY and CDR2 SYGVKD. The V gene lost 2 bases and the J gene lost 3 bases, with 16 bases spanning the gap. Here the CDR3 DNA reads TGTGCCATCAGTGAGCTAGGTACGGGGACCCACTATGGCTACACCTTC. Translated, it gives CAISELGTGTHYGYTF.

V usage is TRBV19 and J usage is TRBJ2-1; possibly TRBD2 for D (6 bases). From germline, CDR1 is LNHDA and CDR2 SQIVND (reference sequence). This CDR3 has 15 residues. Deletions cut 7 bases from V and 4 bases from J, with 17 bases between. The CDR3 region is CASNGGGLSYNEQFF. CDR3 nucleotide sequence: TGTGCCAGTAACGGAGGAGGGTTGAGTTACAATGAGCAGTTCTTC.

The chain carries TRBV6-4 and TRBJ2-1; no clear D. With 3 bases removed from V and 6 bases from J, the gap between germline ends came to 15 bases. The CDR3 is 15 residues long. Per germline, CDR1 MRHNA and CDR2 SNTAGT. Here the CDR3 reads CASSEGIGVGNEQFF. The CDR3 DNA follows: TGTGCCAGCAGTGAAGGGATCGGAGTTGGCAATGAGCAGTTCTTC.